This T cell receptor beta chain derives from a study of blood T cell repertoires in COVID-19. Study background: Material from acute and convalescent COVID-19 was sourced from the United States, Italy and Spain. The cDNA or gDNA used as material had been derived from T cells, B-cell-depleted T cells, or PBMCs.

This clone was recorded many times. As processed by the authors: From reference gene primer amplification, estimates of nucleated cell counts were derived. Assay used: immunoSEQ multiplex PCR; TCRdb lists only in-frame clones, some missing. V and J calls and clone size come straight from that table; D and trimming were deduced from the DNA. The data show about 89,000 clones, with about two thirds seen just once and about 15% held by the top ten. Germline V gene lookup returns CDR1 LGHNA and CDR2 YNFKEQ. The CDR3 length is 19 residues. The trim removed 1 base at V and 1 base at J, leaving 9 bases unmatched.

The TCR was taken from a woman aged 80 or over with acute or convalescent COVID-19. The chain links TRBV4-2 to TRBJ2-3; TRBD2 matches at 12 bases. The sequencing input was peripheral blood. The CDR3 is CASSQVPPSGGAGTDTQYF. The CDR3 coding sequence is TGTGCCAGCAGCCAAGTCCCCCCTAGCGGGGGGGCCGGCACAGATACGCAGTATTTT.